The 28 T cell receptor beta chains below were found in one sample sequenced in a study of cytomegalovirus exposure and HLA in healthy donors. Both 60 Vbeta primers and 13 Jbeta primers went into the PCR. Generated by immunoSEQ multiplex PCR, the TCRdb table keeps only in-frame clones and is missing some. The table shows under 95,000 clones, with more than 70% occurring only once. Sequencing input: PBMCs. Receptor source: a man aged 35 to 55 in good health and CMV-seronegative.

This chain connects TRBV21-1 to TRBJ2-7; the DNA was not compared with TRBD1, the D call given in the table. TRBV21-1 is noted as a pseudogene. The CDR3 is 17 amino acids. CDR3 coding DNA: TGTGCCAGCAGCAAAGCCGCCGACAGTGAGCCTACGATAGGGCAGTACTTC. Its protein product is CASSKAADSEPTIGQYF.

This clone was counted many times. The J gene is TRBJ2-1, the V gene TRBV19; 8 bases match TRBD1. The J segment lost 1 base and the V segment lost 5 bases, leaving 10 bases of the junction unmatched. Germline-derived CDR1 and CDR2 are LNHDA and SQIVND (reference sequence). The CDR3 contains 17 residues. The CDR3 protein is CASSPRGTGYSYNEQFF. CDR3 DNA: TGTGCCAGTAGTCCAAGGGGGACAGGTTATTCCTACAATGAGCAGTTCTTC.

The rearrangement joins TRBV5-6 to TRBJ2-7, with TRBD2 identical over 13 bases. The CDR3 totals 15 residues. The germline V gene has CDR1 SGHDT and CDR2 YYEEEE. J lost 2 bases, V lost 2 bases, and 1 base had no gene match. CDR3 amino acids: CASSFGLAGAYEQYF. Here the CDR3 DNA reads TGTGCCAGCAGCTTCGGACTAGCGGGGGCCTACGAGCAGTACTTC.

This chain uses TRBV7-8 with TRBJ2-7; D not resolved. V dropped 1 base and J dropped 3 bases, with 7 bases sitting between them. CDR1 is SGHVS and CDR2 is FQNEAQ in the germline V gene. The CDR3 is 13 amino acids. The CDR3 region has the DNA TGTGCCAGCAGCTTAGGGCAAAACTACGAGCAGTACTTC. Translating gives CASSLGQNYEQYF.

The CDR3 sequence: CASNLRTGSNEKLFF. In nucleotides, the CDR3 is TGTGCCAGCAATTTGCGGACAGGGAGCAATGAAAAACTGTTTTTT. The chain couples TRBV2 to TRBJ1-4, with 8 bases aligning to TRBD1. This CDR3 region has 15 residues. Germline assignment: CDR1 SNHLY and CDR2 FYNNEI. V dropped 7 bases and J dropped 5; count of bases not matched to a gene: 9. Full variable domain (missing parts from reference TRBV2 and TRBJ1-4): EPEVTQTPSHQVTQMGQEVILRCVPISNHLYFYWYRQILGQKVEFLVSFYNNEISEKSEIFDDQFSVERPDGSNFTLKIRSTKLEDSAMYFCASNLRTGSNEKLFFGSGTQLSVL.

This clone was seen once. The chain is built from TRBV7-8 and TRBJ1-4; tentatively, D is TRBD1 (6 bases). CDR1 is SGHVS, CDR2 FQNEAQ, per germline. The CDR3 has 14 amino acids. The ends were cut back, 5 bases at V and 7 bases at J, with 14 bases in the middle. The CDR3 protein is CASSLNRAGEKLFF. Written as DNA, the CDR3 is TGTGCCAGCAGCCTAAACAGGGCAGGTGAAAAACTGTTTTTT.

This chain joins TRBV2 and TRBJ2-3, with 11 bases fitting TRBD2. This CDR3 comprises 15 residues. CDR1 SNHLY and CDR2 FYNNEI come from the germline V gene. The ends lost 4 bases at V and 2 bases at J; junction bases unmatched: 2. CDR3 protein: CASSGLAGTTDTQYF. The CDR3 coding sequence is TGTGCCAGCAGTGGACTAGCGGGGACCACAGATACGCAGTATTTT.

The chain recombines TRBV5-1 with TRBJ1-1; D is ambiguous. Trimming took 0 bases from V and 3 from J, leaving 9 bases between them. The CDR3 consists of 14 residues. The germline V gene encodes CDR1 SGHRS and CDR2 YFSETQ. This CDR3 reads CASSLGRRDTEAFF. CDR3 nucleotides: TGCGCCAGCAGCTTGGGTAGGAGGGACACTGAAGCTTTCTTT. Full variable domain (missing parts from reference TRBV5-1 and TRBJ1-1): KAGVTQTPRYLIKTRGQQVTLSCSPISGHRSVSWYQQTPGQGLQFLFEYFSETQRNKGNFPGRFSGRQFSNSRSEMNVSTLELGDSALYLCASSLGRRDTEAFFGQGTRLTVV.

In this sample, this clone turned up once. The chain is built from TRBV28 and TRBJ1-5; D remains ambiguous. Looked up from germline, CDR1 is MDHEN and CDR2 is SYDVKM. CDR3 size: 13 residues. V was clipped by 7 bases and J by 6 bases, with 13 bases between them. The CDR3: CASKSPGSQPQHF. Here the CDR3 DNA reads TGTGCCAGCAAGAGCCCCGGGAGTCAGCCCCAGCATTTT.

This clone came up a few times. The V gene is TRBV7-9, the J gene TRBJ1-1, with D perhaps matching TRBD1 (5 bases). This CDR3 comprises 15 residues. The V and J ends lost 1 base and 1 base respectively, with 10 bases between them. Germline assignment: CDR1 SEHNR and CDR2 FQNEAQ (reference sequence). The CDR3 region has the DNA TGTGCCAGCAGCTTAGAGGGGCTGGGGAACACTGAAGCTTTCTTT. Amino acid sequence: CASSLEGLGNTEAFF.

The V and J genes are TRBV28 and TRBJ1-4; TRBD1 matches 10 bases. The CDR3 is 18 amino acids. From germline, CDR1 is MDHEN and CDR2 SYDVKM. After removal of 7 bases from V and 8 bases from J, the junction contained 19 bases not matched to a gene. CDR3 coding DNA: TGTGCCAGCAAGACAGGGGGCTTGGTTGTTGGGGGGAGAGAAAAACTGTTTTTT. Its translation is CASKTGGLVVGGREKLFF.

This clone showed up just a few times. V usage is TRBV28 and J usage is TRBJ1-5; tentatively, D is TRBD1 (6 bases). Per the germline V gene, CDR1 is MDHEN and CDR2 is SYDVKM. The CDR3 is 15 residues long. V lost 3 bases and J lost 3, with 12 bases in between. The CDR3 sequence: CASSFPRGTNQPQHF. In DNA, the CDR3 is TGTGCCAGCAGTTTCCCCAGGGGTACCAATCAGCCCCAGCATTTT.

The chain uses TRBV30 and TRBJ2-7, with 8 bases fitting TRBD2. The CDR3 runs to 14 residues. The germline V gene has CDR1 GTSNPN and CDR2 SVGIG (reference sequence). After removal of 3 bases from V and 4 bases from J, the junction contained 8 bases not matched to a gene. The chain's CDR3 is CAWSGGAGEYEQYF. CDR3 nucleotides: TGTGCCTGGAGCGGCGGAGCGGGGGAATACGAGCAGTACTTC.

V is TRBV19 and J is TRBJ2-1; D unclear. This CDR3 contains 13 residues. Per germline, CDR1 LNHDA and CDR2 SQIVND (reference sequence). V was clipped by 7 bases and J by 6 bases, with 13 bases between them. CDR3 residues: CASTLGSLNEQFF. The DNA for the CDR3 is TGTGCCAGTACCCTAGGTAGCCTCAATGAGCAGTTCTTC.

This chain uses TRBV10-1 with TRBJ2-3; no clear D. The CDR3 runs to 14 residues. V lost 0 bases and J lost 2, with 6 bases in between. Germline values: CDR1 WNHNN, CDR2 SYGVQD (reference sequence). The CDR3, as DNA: TGCGCCAGCAGTGAGTCGCAGGCCACAGATACGCAGTATTTT. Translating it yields CASSESQATDTQYF.

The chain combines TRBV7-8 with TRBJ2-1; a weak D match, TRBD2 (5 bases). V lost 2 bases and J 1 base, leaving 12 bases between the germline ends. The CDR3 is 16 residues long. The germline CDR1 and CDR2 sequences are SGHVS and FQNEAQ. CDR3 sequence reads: CASSLTPGISYNEQFF. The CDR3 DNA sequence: TGTGCCAGCAGCTTAACACCCGGGATTTCCTACAATGAGCAGTTCTTC. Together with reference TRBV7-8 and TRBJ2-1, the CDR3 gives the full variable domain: GAGVSQSPRYKVAKRGQDVALRCDPISGHVSLFWYQQALGQGPEFLTYFQNEAQLDKSGLPSDRFFAERPEGSVSTLKIQRTQQEDSAVYLCASSLTPGISYNEQFFGPGTRLTVL.

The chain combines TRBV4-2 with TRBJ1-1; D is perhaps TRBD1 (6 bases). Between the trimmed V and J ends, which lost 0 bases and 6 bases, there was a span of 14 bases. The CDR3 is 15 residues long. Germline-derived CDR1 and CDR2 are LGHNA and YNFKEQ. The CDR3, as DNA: TGTGCCAGCAGCCAAGATATAGGGGGTAGCGCTGAAGCTTTCTTT. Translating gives CASSQDIGGSAEAFF.

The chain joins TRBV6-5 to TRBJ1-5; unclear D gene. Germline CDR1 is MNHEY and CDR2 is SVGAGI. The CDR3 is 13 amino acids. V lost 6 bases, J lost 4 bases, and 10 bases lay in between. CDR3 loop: CASSTRGNQPQHF. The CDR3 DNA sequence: TGTGCCAGCAGCACCCGAGGGAATCAGCCCCAGCATTTT.

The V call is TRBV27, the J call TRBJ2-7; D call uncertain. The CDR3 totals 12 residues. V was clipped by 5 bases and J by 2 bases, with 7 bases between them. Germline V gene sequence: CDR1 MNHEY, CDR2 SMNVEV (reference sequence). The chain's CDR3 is CASSVGPYEQYF. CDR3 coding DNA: TGTGCCAGCAGTGTTGGGCCCTACGAGCAGTACTTC.

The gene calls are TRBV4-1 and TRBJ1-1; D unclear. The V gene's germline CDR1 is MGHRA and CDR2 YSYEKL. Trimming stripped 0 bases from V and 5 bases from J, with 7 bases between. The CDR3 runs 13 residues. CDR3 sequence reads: CASSQDPGTEAFF. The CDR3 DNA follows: TGCGCCAGCAGCCAAGATCCGGGGACTGAAGCTTTCTTT.

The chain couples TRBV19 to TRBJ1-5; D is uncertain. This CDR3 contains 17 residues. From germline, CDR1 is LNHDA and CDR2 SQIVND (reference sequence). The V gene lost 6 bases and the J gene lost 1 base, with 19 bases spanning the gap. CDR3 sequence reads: CASSPYRSGLSNQPQHF. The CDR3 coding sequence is TGTGCCAGTAGCCCCTATAGGTCGGGGTTAAGCAATCAGCCCCAGCATTTT.

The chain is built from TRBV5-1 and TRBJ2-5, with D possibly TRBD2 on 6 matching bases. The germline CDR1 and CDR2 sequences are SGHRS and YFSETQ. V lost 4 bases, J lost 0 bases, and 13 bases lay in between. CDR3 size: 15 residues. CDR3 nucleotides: TGCGCCAGCAGCCTTTACGGCGGGGACCAAGAGACCCAGTACTTC. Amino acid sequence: CASSLYGGDQETQYF.

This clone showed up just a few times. The CDR3 here is CSVSTGANVLTF. In DNA, the CDR3 is TGCAGCGTTTCAACTGGGGCCAACGTCCTGACTTTC. The chain has TRBV29-1 and TRBJ2-6; D is ambiguous. Trimming pared 5 bases from V and 2 bases from J, leaving 4 bases between. The CDR3 runs 12 residues. Per germline, CDR1 SQVTM and CDR2 ANQGSEA. Based on the CDR3 plus reference TRBV29-1 and TRBJ2-6, the full variable domain is SAVISQKPSRDICQRGTSLTIQCQVDSQVTMMFWYRQQPGQSLTLIATANQGSEATYESGFVIDKFPISRPNLTFSTLTVSNMSPEDSSIYLCSVSTGANVLTFGAGSRLTVL.

The CDR3 is CASSYQGRIYEQYF. The CDR3 DNA reads TGTGCCAGCAGTTACCAAGGGAGGATCTACGAGCAGTACTTC. The chain links TRBV6-5 to TRBJ2-7; TRBD2 is a possible D gene (6 bases). Germline V gene sequence: CDR1 MNHEY, CDR2 SVGAGI. The CDR3 length is 14 residues. Trimming shortened V by 2 bases and J by 3 bases, and 11 bases separated the two germline ends.

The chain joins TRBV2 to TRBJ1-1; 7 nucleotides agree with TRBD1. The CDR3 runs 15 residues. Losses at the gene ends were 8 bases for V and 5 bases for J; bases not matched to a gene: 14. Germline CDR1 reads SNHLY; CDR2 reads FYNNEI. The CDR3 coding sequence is TGTGCCAGCTTACGGACAGGCCTACCACTGACTGAAGCTTTCTTT. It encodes CASLRTGLPLTEAFF. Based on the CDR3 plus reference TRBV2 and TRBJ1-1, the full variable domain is EPEVTQTPSHQVTQMGQEVILRCVPISNHLYFYWYRQILGQKVEFLVSFYNNEISEKSEIFDDQFSVERPDGSNFTLKIRSTKLEDSAMYFCASLRTGLPLTEAFFGQGTRLTVV.

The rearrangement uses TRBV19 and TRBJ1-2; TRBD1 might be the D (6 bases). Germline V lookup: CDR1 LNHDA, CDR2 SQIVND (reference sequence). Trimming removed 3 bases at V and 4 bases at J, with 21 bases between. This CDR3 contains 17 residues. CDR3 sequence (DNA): TGTGCCAGTAGTATGGCGCAGGGGCCTTCGGCTAGCTATGGCTACACCTTC. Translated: CASSMAQGPSASYGYTF. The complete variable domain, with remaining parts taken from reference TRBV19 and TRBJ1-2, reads DGGITQSPKYLFRKEGQNVTLSCEQNLNHDAMYWYRQDPGQGLRLIYYSQIVNDFQKGDIAEGYSVSREKKESFPLTVTSAQKNPTAFYLCASSMAQGPSASYGYTFGSGTRLTVV.

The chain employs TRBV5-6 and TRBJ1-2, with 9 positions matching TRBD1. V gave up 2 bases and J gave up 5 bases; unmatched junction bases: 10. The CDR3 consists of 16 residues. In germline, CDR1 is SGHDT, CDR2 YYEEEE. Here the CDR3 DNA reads TGTGCCAGCAGCTTATCAAGGACAGGGGTGGATTATGGCTACACCTTC. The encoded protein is CASSLSRTGVDYGYTF. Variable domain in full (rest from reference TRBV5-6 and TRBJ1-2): DAGVTQSPTHLIKTRGQQVTLRCSPKSGHDTVSWYQQALGQGPQFIFQYYEEEERQRGNFPDRFSGHQFPNYSSELNVNALLLGDSALYLCASSLSRTGVDYGYTFGSGTRLTVV.

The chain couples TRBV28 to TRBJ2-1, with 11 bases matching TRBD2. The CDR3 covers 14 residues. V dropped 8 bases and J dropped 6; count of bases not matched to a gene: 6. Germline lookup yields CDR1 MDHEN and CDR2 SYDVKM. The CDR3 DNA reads TGTGCCAGCCGTGCCGGACTAGCGGGCAATGAGCAGTTCTTC. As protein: CASRAGLAGNEQFF. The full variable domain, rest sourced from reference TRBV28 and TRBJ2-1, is DVKVTQSSRYLVKRTGEKVFLECVQDMDHENMFWYRQDPGLGLRLIYFSYDVKMKEKGDIPEGYSVSREKKERFSLILESASTNQTSMYLCASRAGLAGNEQFFGPGTRLTVL.